Below, 8 T cell receptor beta chains from the same sample are listed, as sequenced in a study of T cells after yellow fever vaccination. From the 5' RACE reads, TCRdb called clonotypes with MiXCR, one entry per CDR3 protein. The sample comprises some 350,000 distinct CDR3 sequences, over 3.5% of which are singletons, and about 26% rests with the top ten. The sequenced sample was PBMCs, obtained 5 days after the yellow fever booster vaccination. These receptor sequences come from a man between 18 and 29 years old who received the YFV17D yellow fever vaccine.

This clonotype was detected a few times. This chain joins TRBV4-3 and TRBJ2-3; TRBD1 is a possible D gene (5 bases). Germline values: CDR1 LGHNA, CDR2 YSLEER. The CDR3 is 15 amino acids. Deletions cut 1 base from V and 4 bases from J, with 12 bases between. The CDR3 DNA reads TGCGCCAGCAGCCAAGTTCCAGGGATGGCAGATACGCAGTATTTT. Translating it yields CASSQVPGMADTQYF.

This clonotype showed up just a few times. The chain is built from TRBV6-5 and TRBJ2-7; the match to TRBD1 covers 8 bases. The CDR3 loop spans 14 amino acids. V was clipped by 4 bases and J by 0 bases; unmatched bases: 2. Germline loops: CDR1 MNHEY, CDR2 SVGAGI. The CDR3 loop is CASSFTGGSYEQYV. In DNA, the CDR3 is TGTGCCAGCAGTTTTACAGGGGGCTCCTACGAGCAGTACGTC.

The genes are TRBV5-1 and TRBJ2-6, with no clear D. CDR1 and CDR2 (germline): SGHRS, YFSETQ. The CDR3 runs to 15 residues. Trimming took off 0 bases at V and 4 bases at J, with 8 bases between the two ends. The CDR3 nucleotides read TGCGCCAGCAGCTTGGGGGGAATCGGGGCCAACGTCCTGACTTTC. Its translation: CASSLGGIGANVLTF.

Many counts were recorded for this clonotype. The genes are TRBV7-2 and TRBJ1-2, with a possible D match to TRBD1 (5 bases). Germline V CDR1 and CDR2: SGHTA, FQGNSA. V lost 5 bases, J lost 0 bases, and 16 bases lay in between. The CDR3 is 16 residues long. The CDR3 protein is CASSPPWGSTNYGYTF. CDR3 sequence (DNA): TGTGCCAGCAGCCCCCCTTGGGGCTCGACTAACTATGGCTACACCTTC.

This chain joins TRBV10-1 and TRBJ1-1; D may be TRBD1 (5 bases). The V end was cut by 3 bases, the J end by 5 bases, with 13 bases between. The CDR3 runs to 14 residues. From germline, CDR1 is WNHNN and CDR2 SYGVQD (reference sequence). CDR3 amino acids: CASSETTAGTEAFF. In DNA form, the CDR3 reads TGCGCCAGCAGTGAAACTACCGCAGGGACTGAAGCTTTCTTT.

This chain links TRBV19 with TRBJ1-5; possible D gene TRBD1, 5 bases. CDR3 length equals 15 residues. In germline, CDR1 is LNHDA, CDR2 SQIVND (reference sequence). V gave up 4 bases and J gave up 1 base, with 11 bases separating them. CDR3 protein: CASSRSRDSNQPQHF. Written as DNA, the CDR3 is TGTGCCAGTAGTAGGTCCCGGGACAGCAATCAGCCCCAGCATTTT. The whole variable domain, filled in from reference TRBV19 and TRBJ1-5, reads DGGITQSPKYLFRKEGQNVTLSCEQNLNHDAMYWYRQDPGQGLRLIYYSQIVNDFQKGDIAEGYSVSREKKESFPLTVTSAQKNPTAFYLCASSRSRDSNQPQHFGDGTRLSIL.

This clonotype was observed a few times. This chain connects TRBV6-5 to TRBJ1-1; D gene unclear. Trimming left V 0 bases short and J 4 bases short, with 18 bases between. Germline values: CDR1 MNHEY, CDR2 SVGAGI. The CDR3 has 17 residues. This CDR3 is CASSYSSGRAGITEAFF. The CDR3 DNA is TGTGCCAGCAGTTACTCGAGTGGGCGAGCCGGAATCACTGAAGCTTTCTTT.

This clonotype has more than one count but fewer than ten. The chain links TRBV20-1 to TRBJ1-5; unclear D gene. Trimming removed 0 bases from V and 8 bases from J, with 14 bases in between. This CDR3 has 14 residues. Germline V gene lookup returns CDR1 DFQATT and CDR2 SNEGSKA (reference sequence). CDR3 in amino acids: CSARDPAGLEPQHF. The CDR3 DNA reads TGCAGTGCTAGAGATCCGGCAGGCCTGGAGCCCCAGCATTTT.